Below are 25 T cell receptor beta chains sequenced from a single sample in a study of cytomegalovirus exposure and HLA in healthy donors. Amplification used 60 Vbeta primers and 13 Jbeta primers. Assay used: immunoSEQ multiplex PCR; TCRdb lists only in-frame clones, some missing. The sample records approximately 180,000 clones, about three quarters being singletons. Source material: PBMCs. The receptor set was obtained from a man between 40 and 49 years old in good health and CMV-seropositive.

Details on this clone: A read error may account for a junction end that differs from germline. The rearrangement uses TRBV10-2 and TRBJ2-6, with TRBD2 matching over 10 bases. The CDR3 is made up of 19 amino acids. Germline V gene data show CDR1 as WSHSY and CDR2 as SAAADI. The CDR3, as DNA: TGCGCCAGCAGGAATCTAGCGGGGGTTTCCCCCTCTGGGGCCAACGGCCTGACTTTC. Protein sequence: CASRNLAGVSPSGANGLTF.

V and J are TRBV14 and TRBJ1-1; 8 nucleotides match TRBD1. The length of the CDR3 is 14 residues. Per germline, CDR1 SGHDN and CDR2 FVKESK. The junction had 1 base not matched to a gene; V was cut back by 4 bases and J by 0 bases. The CDR3 is CASSRDRMNTEAFF. The CDR3 DNA reads as TGTGCCAGCAGCCGGGACAGGATGAACACTGAAGCTTTCTTT.

This rearrangement joins TRBV5-1 to TRBJ1-1, with D unresolved. CDR3 size: 14 residues. Germline assignment: CDR1 SGHRS and CDR2 YFSETQ. Trimming shortened V by 2 bases and J by 2 bases, and 10 bases separated the two germline ends. The CDR3 spells CASSLGSLNTEAFF. The CDR3 nucleotides are TGCGCCAGCAGCTTAGGGAGCTTAAACACTGAAGCTTTCTTT.

This clone was counted once. An end of the junction does not agree with germline; a read error may underlie this. Other nucleotide sequences from this sample produce the same CDR3. V gene TRBV19 combines with J gene TRBJ1-4; 9 positions match TRBD1. The CDR3 length is 16 residues. The germline CDR1 and CDR2 sequences are LNHDA and SQIVND (reference sequence). CDR3 protein: CASSIRTGTGNEKLFF. The DNA of the CDR3 is TGTGCCAGTAGTATCCGGACCGGGACAGGGAATGAAAAATTGTTTTTT.

CDR3 in amino acids: CSVEVNTYEQYF. The CDR3 nucleotides read TGCAGCGTTGAAGTTAATACCTACGAGCAGTACTTC. This chain uses TRBV29-1 with TRBJ2-7; unclear D gene. The CDR3 runs 12 residues. V lost 1 base and J lost 2, with 6 bases in between. CDR1 SQVTM and CDR2 ANQGSEA come from the germline V gene.

The chain couples TRBV29-1 to TRBJ1-1; D unclear. The length of the CDR3 is 11 residues. Between the trimmed V and J ends, which lost 6 bases and 6 bases, there was a span of 11 bases. Germline values: CDR1 SQVTM, CDR2 ANQGSEA. The CDR3 spells CSVESAPEAFF. In DNA form, the CDR3 reads TGCAGCGTAGAGTCTGCCCCTGAAGCTTTCTTT.

The genes are TRBV10-1 and TRBJ2-2; 8 positions match TRBD1. Germline CDR1 reads WNHNN; CDR2 reads SYGVQD (reference sequence). CDR3 length equals 14 residues. V shed 8 bases and J 1 base; nucleotides not matched to a gene: 3. The CDR3 sequence is CASRGTGNTGELFF. In DNA form, the CDR3 reads TGCGCCAGCCGCGGGACAGGGAACACCGGGGAGCTGTTTTTT.

V gene TRBV11-3 combines with J gene TRBJ2-7; a possible D gene is TRBD1 (6 bases). Trimming left V 4 bases short and J 4 bases short, with 17 bases between. Per the germline V gene, CDR1 is SGHNT and CDR2 is YENEEA. CDR3 size: 15 residues. Here the CDR3 DNA reads TGTGCCAGCAGCTCATATAAGGGACATATATACGAGCAGTACTTC. It specifies CASSSYKGHIYEQYF.

The chain is built from TRBV7-3 and TRBJ1-2; 12 bases agree with TRBD1. The CDR3 has 16 residues. The germline CDR1 and CDR2 sequences are SGHTA and FQGTGA. V was clipped by 2 bases and J by 7 bases; unmatched bases: 8. The CDR3 protein is CASSLDRDRGPVGYTF. The CDR3 coding sequence is TGTGCCAGCAGCTTAGATAGGGACAGGGGGCCCGTTGGCTACACCTTC.

This CDR3 is CASSRRGLAGVGGTDTQYF. For the CDR3, the DNA is TGTGCCAGCAGCAGACGCGGACTAGCGGGAGTAGGGGGGACAGATACGCAGTATTTT. The chain carries TRBV7-9 and TRBJ2-3, with 13 nucleotides matching TRBD2. V trimming: 5 bases; J trimming: 3 bases; junction bases outside the gene matches: 14. Germline CDR1 and CDR2: SEHNR and FQNEAQ (reference sequence). The CDR3 is 19 residues long.

The gene calls are TRBV7-9 and TRBJ1-2; D perhaps matches TRBD1 (6 bases). The germline V gene encodes CDR1 SEHNR and CDR2 FQNEAQ (reference sequence). V lost 2 bases, J lost 8 bases, and 9 bases lay in between. This CDR3 has 12 amino acids. The CDR3 DNA sequence: TGTGCCAGCAGCTTATCGAGGGGGGGCTACACCTTC. Translated, it gives CASSLSRGGYTF. The full variable domain, its missing parts supplied by reference TRBV7-9 and TRBJ1-2, is DTGVSQNPRHKITKRGQNVTFRCDPISEHNRLYWYRQTLGQGPEFLTYFQNEAQLEKSRLLSDRFSAERPKGSFSTLEIQRTEQGDSAMYLCASSLSRGGYTFGSGTRLTVV.

The chain links TRBV7-8 to TRBJ1-1, with D perhaps TRBD1 (6 bases). This CDR3 comprises 14 residues. Per germline, CDR1 SGHVS and CDR2 FQNEAQ. V lost 3 bases to trimming and J lost 1 base, with 9 bases between them. CDR3 sequence reads: CASSFLDRNTEAFF. The CDR3 DNA reads TGTGCCAGCAGCTTCCTGGACAGGAACACTGAAGCTTTCTTT. The full variable domain, in which reference TRBV7-8 and TRBJ1-1 provide the parts outside the CDR3, is GAGVSQSPRYKVAKRGQDVALRCDPISGHVSLFWYQQALGQGPEFLTYFQNEAQLDKSGLPSDRFFAERPEGSVSTLKIQRTQQEDSAVYLCASSFLDRNTEAFFGQGTRLTVV.

CDR3 amino acids: CASSSGGSGTEAFF. CDR3 nucleotides: TGTGCCAGCAGCTCCGGCGGCTCTGGTACTGAAGCTTTCTTT. V gene TRBV7-9 combines with J gene TRBJ1-1; D not certain. V was trimmed by 4 bases and J by 5 bases, leaving 14 bases between them. There are 14 residues in the CDR3. Germline V gene sequence: CDR1 SEHNR, CDR2 FQNEAQ (reference sequence).

This clone has more than one count but fewer than ten. The gene calls are TRBV5-1 and TRBJ2-1; unclear D gene. Germline lookup yields CDR1 SGHRS and CDR2 YFSETQ. The V end was cut by 1 base, the J end by 0 bases, with 11 bases between. The CDR3 has 16 amino acids. Written as DNA, the CDR3 is TGCGCCAGCAGCTTGCAGTTCGCCAGCTCCTACAATGAGCAGTTCTTC. This encodes CASSLQFASSYNEQFF.

The V call is TRBV5-1, the J call TRBJ2-3, with 8 bases aligning to TRBD2. V was clipped by 1 base and J by 0 bases; unmatched bases: 7. Germline CDR1 reads SGHRS; CDR2 reads YFSETQ. The CDR3 loop spans 17 amino acids. The CDR3 nucleotides read TGCGCCAGCAGCTTGTCCGCAGCTAGCGGGAGCACAGATACGCAGTATTTT. Protein product: CASSLSAASGSTDTQYF.

The J gene is TRBJ2-5, the V gene TRBV20-1, with D unresolved. The CDR3 covers 11 residues. Trimming cost V 7 bases and J 4 bases, with 10 bases left between them. Germline CDR1 reads DFQATT; CDR2 reads SNEGSKA (reference sequence). CDR3 DNA sequence: TGCAGTGGGCGGCTCGCAGAGACCCAGTACTTC. Amino acid sequence: CSGRLAETQYF.

The CDR3 DNA follows: TGTGCCAGCAGTTACACAGGGTTCGAGCAGTACTTC. Translated, it gives CASSYTGFEQYF. The chain employs TRBV6-6 and TRBJ2-7; possible D gene TRBD1, 6 bases. Germline CDR1 MNHNY, CDR2 SVGAGI (reference sequence). Between the trimmed V and J ends, which lost 2 bases and 6 bases, there was a span of 8 bases. This CDR3 is 12 amino acids long.

The gene calls are TRBV29-1 and TRBJ2-4; the match to TRBD2 covers 8 bases. The length of the CDR3 is 14 residues. Germline V gene lookup returns CDR1 SQVTM and CDR2 ANQGSEA. The trim removed 6 bases at V and 12 bases at J, leaving 16 bases unmatched. CDR3 sequence reads: CSVATLSGKDSQYF. DNA for the CDR3: TGCAGCGTCGCAACCCTTAGCGGGAAAGACAGTCAGTACTTC. Filled out from reference TRBV29-1 and TRBJ2-4, the complete variable domain reads SAVISQKPSRDICQRGTSLTIQCQVDSQVTMMFWYRQQPGQSLTLIATANQGSEATYESGFVIDKFPISRPNLTFSTLTVSNMSPEDSSIYLCSVATLSGKDSQYFGAGTRLSVL.

V gene TRBV5-1 combines with J gene TRBJ2-7, with TRBD1 identical over 7 bases. CDR3 length: 14 residues. Germline CDR1 SGHRS, CDR2 YFSETQ. V gave up 8 bases and J gave up 0 bases; unmatched junction bases: 8. The CDR3 nucleotides are TGCGCCAGTTATGAGGGACAGTTCTCCTACGAGCAGTACTTC. Translation gives CASYEGQFSYEQYF. The full variable domain, completed using reference TRBV5-1 and TRBJ2-7, is KAGVTQTPRYLIKTRGQQVTLSCSPISGHRSVSWYQQTPGQGLQFLFEYFSETQRNKGNFPGRFSGRQFSNSRSEMNVSTLELGDSALYLCASYEGQFSYEQYFGPGTRLTVT.

The rearrangement uses TRBV5-1 and TRBJ2-2; TRBD1 agrees at 7 bases. Germline V gene sequence: CDR1 SGHRS, CDR2 YFSETQ. V was clipped by 4 bases and J by 5 bases; unmatched bases: 8. The CDR3 sequence is 15 residues long. The CDR3 region has the DNA TGCGCCAGCAGCACGGGACAGCCTGAGACCGGGGAGCTGTTTTTT. Translation gives CASSTGQPETGELFF.

The rearrangement uses TRBV28 and TRBJ1-5; 7 positions match TRBD1. Germline assignment: CDR1 MDHEN and CDR2 SYDVKM. The CDR3 loop spans 14 amino acids. The J segment lost 7 bases and the V segment lost 7 bases, leaving 10 bases of the junction unmatched. In DNA, the CDR3 is TGTGCCAGCAAGACCAACAGGGGATACCAGCCCCAGCATTTT. Its protein is CASKTNRGYQPQHF.

J is TRBJ2-3 and V is TRBV2; D is unclear. This CDR3 has 13 amino acids. With 3 bases removed from V and 1 base from J, the gap between germline ends came to 5 bases. Germline CDR1 is SNHLY and CDR2 is FYNNEI. The CDR3 sequence is CASSDSGTDTQYF. The CDR3 coding sequence is TGTGCCAGCAGTGACAGCGGCACAGATACGCAGTATTTT. The full variable domain, with the rest looked up from reference TRBV2 and TRBJ2-3, is EPEVTQTPSHQVTQMGQEVILRCVPISNHLYFYWYRQILGQKVEFLVSFYNNEISEKSEIFDDQFSVERPDGSNFTLKIRSTKLEDSAMYFCASSDSGTDTQYFGPGTRLTVL.

The V and J genes are TRBV19 and TRBJ1-2; 7 bases are shared with TRBD1. With V trimmed by 5 bases and J by 4 bases, 10 bases remained unmatched. CDR3 length: 15 residues. CDR1 LNHDA and CDR2 SQIVND come from the germline V gene (reference sequence). CDR3 DNA sequence: TGTGCCAGTAGTGCCTGGACAGGCCCCACCTATGGCTACACCTTC. Translated, it gives CASSAWTGPTYGYTF.

This clone was counted once. The V call is TRBV7-9, the J call TRBJ2-4; no clear D gene. CDR1 and CDR2 (germline): SEHNR, FQNEAQ (reference sequence). V lost 3 bases and J 6 bases, leaving 9 bases between the germline ends. This CDR3 is built from 13 residues. The CDR3 coding sequence is TGTGCCAGCAGCTTGGGCAGGCTAAACATTCAGTACTTC. It is translated as CASSLGRLNIQYF.

The rearrangement uses TRBV4-1 and TRBJ2-1, with TRBD2 identical over 9 bases. The CDR3 contains 16 residues. The ends lost 0 bases at V and 4 bases at J; junction bases unmatched: 4. Germline loops: CDR1 MGHRA, CDR2 YSYEKL. CDR3 sequence: CASSQEAGLAYNEQFF. CDR3 DNA sequence: TGCGCCAGCAGCCAAGAGGCGGGACTAGCATACAATGAGCAGTTCTTC.